The next 22 T cell receptor beta chains were all read from a single sample in a study of human CD8 memory T cell subsets. By UMI-labeled 5' RACE, the TCR beta libraries were made. TCRdb processed the 5' RACE reads again and assigns one entry to each CDR3 protein, with no DNA. The sample table includes almost 7,500 distinct CDR3 sequences. TPEX cells were CCR7+ PD-1+ TIGIT+ early memory CD8+ T cells with exhausted-like traits. The sequenced sample was CD8+ T cells from PBMCs. The receptor source for this set is a human donor in good health.

The V and J genes are TRBV24-1 and TRBJ2-1. The CDR3 consists of 13 residues. Germline-derived CDR1 and CDR2 are KGHDR and SFDVKD. CDR3 loop: CATSTLPRSEQFF.

The chain joins TRBV12-2 to TRBJ1-2; TCRdb gives TRBD1 as the D gene, but with no DNA this cannot be confirmed. TRBV12-2 is a documented pseudogene. The CDR3 has 15 residues. CDR3 amino acids: CASRRDRQSQYGYTF.

V usage is TRBV4-1 and J usage is TRBJ2-7. CDR1 MGHRA and CDR2 YSYEKL come from the germline V gene. CDR3 length equals 16 residues. CDR3 protein: CASSQESSILSYEQYF.

Considering frequency, this clonotype is medium-sized. The rearrangement links TRBV29-1 to TRBJ2-1; TCRdb names TRBD1, which stays unverified in the absence of DNA. There are 12 residues in the CDR3. Looked up from germline, CDR1 is SQVTM and CDR2 is ANQGSEA. The CDR3 spells CSSRQEYNEQFF.

The genes are TRBV5-1 and TRBJ1-1; lacking DNA, the TRBD1 call made by TCRdb goes unchecked. The CDR3 extends over 14 amino acids. Germline-derived CDR1 and CDR2 are SGHRS and YFSETQ. CDR3 sequence reads: CASSLTGRDTEAFF.

Measured by frequency, this clonotype is medium-sized. The rearrangement links TRBV10-2 to TRBJ2-1; TCRdb outputs TRBD1, but without DNA this stays unchecked. Germline CDR1 reads WSHSY; CDR2 reads SAAADI. The length of the CDR3 is 16 residues. The CDR3 reads CASMVLGRGVDNEQFF.

The chain recombines TRBV12-3 or TRBV12-4 with TRBJ1-2; TCRdb indicates TRBD1, and absent DNA this call remains unverified. The CDR3 covers 12 residues. CDR3: CASSFGGRGYTF.

This chain connects TRBV27 to TRBJ1-5. Germline V gene data show CDR1 as MNHEY and CDR2 as SMNVEV (reference sequence). The CDR3 contains 12 residues. CDR3 sequence reads: CASSLSNQPQHF.

This chain joins TRBV9 and TRBJ1-2; TCRdb reports TRBD1, a call that lacks DNA to check it against. CDR3 length: 12 residues. Germline CDR1 and CDR2: SGDLS and YYNGEE. CDR3 residues: CASSRTGEGYTF.

This sequence joins TRBV6-6 and TRBJ2-3; TCRdb picks TRBD2, but there is no DNA to check that call. The CDR3 consists of 16 residues. Per germline, CDR1 MNHNY and CDR2 SVGAGI (reference sequence). The CDR3 reads CASSSLSGRPTDTQYF.

This chain links TRBV19 with TRBJ2-7; TCRdb proposes TRBD2, but this gene call is untestable without DNA. This CDR3 is built from 14 residues. Germline values: CDR1 LNHDA, CDR2 SQIVND (reference sequence). CDR3 region: CASSIGGGMDEQYF.

Its frequency marks this clonotype as medium-sized (0.01 to 0.1%). The chain has TRBV7-6 and TRBJ1-1. Germline CDR1 is SGHVS and CDR2 is FNYEAQ. The CDR3 is 13 amino acids. Here the CDR3 reads CASSSAGGIEAFF.

V is TRBV27 and J is TRBJ2-2. CDR3 length equals 12 residues. Per germline, CDR1 MNHEY and CDR2 SMNVEV (reference sequence). CDR3 residues: CASSDQPGELFF.

This clonotype is identified as medium-sized from frequency. This sequence joins TRBV7-3 and TRBJ1-1; TCRdb's D call, TRBD1, is unchecked because there is no DNA. The germline V gene has CDR1 SGHTA and CDR2 FQGTGA. CDR3 length: 18 residues. CDR3 in amino acids: CASSLTKIWGGDNTEAFF. Filled out from reference TRBV7-3 and TRBJ1-1, the complete variable domain reads GAGVSQTPSNKVTEKGKYVELRCDPISGHTALYWYRQSLGQGPEFLIYFQGTGAADDSGLPNDRFFAVRPEGSVSTLKIQRTERGDSAVYLCASSLTKIWGGDNTEAFFGQGTRLTVV.

J is TRBJ2-5 and V is TRBV15. Germline assignment: CDR1 LNHNV and CDR2 YYDKDF (reference sequence). The CDR3 covers 16 residues. The CDR3 here is CATLPVPMEYQETQYF.

The CDR3 here is CASSLLREMRGTGELFF. The genes are TRBV6-5 and TRBJ2-2; without DNA, the TCRdb call of TRBD1 cannot be checked. This CDR3 spans 17 amino acids. CDR1 MNHEY and CDR2 SVGAGI come from the germline V gene.

The CDR3: CASSLGPSGTDTQYF. The chain recombines TRBV12-3 or TRBV12-4 with TRBJ2-3; TCRdb's D call, TRBD1, is unchecked because there is no DNA. This CDR3 contains 15 residues.

The gene calls are TRBV9 and TRBJ2-1; TCRdb lists TRBD1, though no DNA is available to test this call. The CDR3 runs 14 residues. Germline CDR1 SGDLS, CDR2 YYNGEE. CDR3 loop: CASSVSGGYNEQFF.

This clonotype is called medium-sized based on its frequency. The rearrangement joins TRBV28 to TRBJ2-3; the D call of TRBD2 rests on TCRdb alone, since no DNA is present to check it. This CDR3 region has 16 residues. CDR1 MDHEN and CDR2 SYDVKM come from the germline V gene. This CDR3 reads CASSRLAGVRADTQYF. Drawing the rest from reference TRBV28 and TRBJ2-3, the complete variable domain is DVKVTQSSRYLVKRTGEKVFLECVQDMDHENMFWYRQDPGLGLRLIYFSYDVKMKEKGDIPEGYSVSREKKERFSLILESASTNQTSMYLCASSRLAGVRADTQYFGPGTRLTVL.

The chain joins TRBV30 to TRBJ1-1; TCRdb's D call of TRBD1 is untestable without DNA. CDR1 is GTSNPN, CDR2 SVGIG, per germline (reference sequence). The CDR3 runs 14 residues. CDR3 loop: CAWSPRSPNTEAFF.

CDR3 sequence reads: CASSLVEGREKLFF. The V call is TRBV11-2, the J call TRBJ1-4. This CDR3 region has 14 residues. Looked up from germline, CDR1 is SGHAT and CDR2 is FQNNGV.

The J gene is TRBJ2-1, the V gene TRBV7-3; no DNA is available, so the TRBD1 call from TCRdb remains unchecked. This CDR3 has 13 residues. CDR1 and CDR2 (germline): SGHTA, FQGTGA. The CDR3 spells CASSLTGINEQFF.